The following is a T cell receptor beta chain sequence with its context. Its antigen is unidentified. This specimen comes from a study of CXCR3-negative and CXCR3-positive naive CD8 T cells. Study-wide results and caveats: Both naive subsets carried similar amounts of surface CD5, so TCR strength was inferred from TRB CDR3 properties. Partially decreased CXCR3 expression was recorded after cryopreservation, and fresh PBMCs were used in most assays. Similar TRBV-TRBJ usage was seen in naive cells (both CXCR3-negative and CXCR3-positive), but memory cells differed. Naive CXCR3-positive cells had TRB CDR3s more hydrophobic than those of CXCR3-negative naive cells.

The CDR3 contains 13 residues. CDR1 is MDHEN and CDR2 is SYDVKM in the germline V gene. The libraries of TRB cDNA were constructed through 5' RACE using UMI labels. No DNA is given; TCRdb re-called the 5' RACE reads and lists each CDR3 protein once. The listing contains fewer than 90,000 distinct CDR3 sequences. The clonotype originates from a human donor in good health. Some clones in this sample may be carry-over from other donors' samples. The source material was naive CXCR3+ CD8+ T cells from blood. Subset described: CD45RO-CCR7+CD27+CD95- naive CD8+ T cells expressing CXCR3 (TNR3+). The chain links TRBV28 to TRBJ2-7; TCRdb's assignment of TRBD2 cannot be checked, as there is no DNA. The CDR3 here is CASSLAQNYEQYF.